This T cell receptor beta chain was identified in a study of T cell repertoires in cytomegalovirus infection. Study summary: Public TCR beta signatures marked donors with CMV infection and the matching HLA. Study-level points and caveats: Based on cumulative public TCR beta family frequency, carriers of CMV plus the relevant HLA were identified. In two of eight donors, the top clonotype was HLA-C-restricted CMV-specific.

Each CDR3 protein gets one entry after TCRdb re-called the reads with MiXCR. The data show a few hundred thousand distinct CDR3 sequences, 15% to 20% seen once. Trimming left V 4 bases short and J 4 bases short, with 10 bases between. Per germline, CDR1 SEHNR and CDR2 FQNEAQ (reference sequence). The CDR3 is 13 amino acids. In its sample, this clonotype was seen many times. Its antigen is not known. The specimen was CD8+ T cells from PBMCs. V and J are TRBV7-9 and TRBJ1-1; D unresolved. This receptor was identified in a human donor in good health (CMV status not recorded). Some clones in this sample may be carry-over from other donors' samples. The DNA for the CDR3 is TGTGCCAGCAGCTCTCCCATGATCACTGAAGCTTTCTTT. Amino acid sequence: CASSSPMITEAFF.